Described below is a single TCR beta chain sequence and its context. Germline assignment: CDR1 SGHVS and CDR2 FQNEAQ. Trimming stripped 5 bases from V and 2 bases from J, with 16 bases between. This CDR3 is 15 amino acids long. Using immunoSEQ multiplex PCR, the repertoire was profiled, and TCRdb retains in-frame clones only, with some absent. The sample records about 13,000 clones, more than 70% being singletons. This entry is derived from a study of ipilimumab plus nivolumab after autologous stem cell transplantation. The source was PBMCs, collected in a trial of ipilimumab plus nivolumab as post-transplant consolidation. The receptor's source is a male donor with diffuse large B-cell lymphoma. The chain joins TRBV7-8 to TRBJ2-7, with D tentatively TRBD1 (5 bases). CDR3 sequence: CASSHPPDRTYEQYF. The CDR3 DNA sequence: TGTGCCAGCAGCCACCCTCCCGACAGAACCTACGAGCAGTACTTC.